Listed here are 19 T cell receptor beta chains from one sample, sequenced in a study of blood T cell repertoires in COVID-19. The data were produced by immunoSEQ multiplex PCR, yet TCRdb's version contains in-frame clones alone and is incomplete. The profile shows just under 150,000 clones, about four fifths of them singletons. Sequencing was done on a sample of peripheral blood. These receptors were collected from a human donor in a cohort sampled during active COVID-19.

This clone came up a few times. The chain links TRBV5-4 to TRBJ2-7; maybe TRBD1 (6 bases). CDR3 length: 13 amino acids. V lost 3 bases, J lost 4 bases, and 11 bases lay in between. Per the germline V gene, CDR1 is SGHNT and CDR2 is YYREEE (reference sequence). The CDR3 sequence is CASSYDRRYEQYF. Written as DNA, the CDR3 is TGTGCCAGCAGCTATGACAGGAGATACGAGCAGTACTTC.

The chain couples TRBV15 to TRBJ1-2; 11 positions match TRBD1. The CDR3 totals 14 residues. After removal of 4 bases from V and 7 bases from J, the junction contained 5 bases not matched to a gene. Germline CDR1 reads LNHNV; CDR2 reads YYDKDF (reference sequence). This CDR3 is CATSIGQGAFGYTF. Written as DNA, the CDR3 is TGTGCCACCAGCATCGGACAGGGGGCATTTGGCTACACCTTC.

The chain uses TRBV18 and TRBJ2-3; perhaps TRBD1 as D (6 bases). In germline, CDR1 is KGHSH, CDR2 LQKENI. V lost 1 base and J lost 0, with 11 bases in between. The CDR3 extends over 16 amino acids. As DNA, the CDR3 is TGTGCCAGCTCACCACGACAGGCTGGGAGCACAGATACGCAGTATTTT. Residues: CASSPRQAGSTDTQYF.

CDR3: CASSQDKAGLDKETQYF. CDR3 nucleotide sequence: TGCGCCAGCAGCCAAGATAAGGCAGGGTTAGACAAAGAGACCCAGTACTTC. The genes are TRBV4-1 and TRBJ2-5; D might be TRBD1 (5 bases). Germline values: CDR1 MGHRA, CDR2 YSYEKL. The germline V and J ends were trimmed by 0 bases and 3 bases, with 17 bases remaining between them. The CDR3 sequence is 17 residues long.

The chain uses TRBV3-1 (or the pseudogene TRBV3-2) and TRBJ2-1, with D possibly being TRBD1 (5 bases). There are 14 residues in the CDR3. Trimming stripped 2 bases from V and 4 bases from J, with 9 bases between. Germline V gene sequence: CDR1 LGHDT, CDR2 YNNKEL (reference sequence). The CDR3 nucleotides are TGTGCCAGCAGCCAAATGTCAGGGTACAATGAGCAGTTCTTC. The encoded protein is CASSQMSGYNEQFF.

The chain recombines TRBV28 with TRBJ2-3; 11 bases match TRBD1. The CDR3 is made up of 17 amino acids. Germline V CDR1 and CDR2: MDHEN, SYDVKM. The junction had 7 bases not matched to a gene; V was cut back by 4 bases and J by 1 base. In DNA, the CDR3 is TGTGCCAGCAGTTGGGGACAGGGGGTACGGGGCACAGATACGCAGTATTTT. Protein product: CASSWGQGVRGTDTQYF.

The gene calls are TRBV6-5 and TRBJ2-1; 9 nucleotides align to TRBD1. The trim removed 3 bases at V and 5 bases at J, leaving 8 bases unmatched. Germline-derived CDR1 and CDR2 are MNHEY and SVGAGI. The CDR3 loop spans 16 amino acids. Here the CDR3 reads CASSYSGTGINNEQFF. The DNA of the CDR3 is TGTGCCAGCAGTTATTCCGGGACAGGGATTAACAATGAGCAGTTCTTC.

This chain connects TRBV11-3 to TRBJ1-4; 7 bases match TRBD1. Losses at the gene ends were 2 bases for V and 8 bases for J; bases not matched to a gene: 11. Germline lookup yields CDR1 SGHNT and CDR2 YENEEA. The length of the CDR3 is 16 residues. In DNA, the CDR3 is TGTGCCAGCAGCTTAACGTGGAGAACAGGGGAGGAAAAACTGTTTTTT. It codes for CASSLTWRTGEEKLFF.

The chain carries TRBV2 and TRBJ2-1; 7 nucleotides line up with TRBD2. Per the germline V gene, CDR1 is SNHLY and CDR2 is FYNNEI. This CDR3 has 15 residues. The ends lost 3 bases at V and 0 bases at J; junction bases unmatched: 2. The DNA of the CDR3 is TGTGCCAGCAGTGAGCGGGAGAGCTCCTACAATGAGCAGTTCTTC. It encodes CASSERESSYNEQFF.

The chain is built from TRBV6-1 and TRBJ1-1; D remains unclear. Deletions cut 3 bases from V and 1 base from J, with 9 bases between. CDR1 is MNHNS, CDR2 SASEGT, per germline. CDR3 length: 14 residues. The CDR3 loop is CASSETWANTEAFF. The CDR3 DNA reads as TGTGCCAGCAGTGAGACATGGGCGAACACTGAAGCTTTCTTT.

This clone appeared once. V and J are TRBV6-5 and TRBJ2-1; 9 bases align to TRBD1. The CDR3 is made up of 15 amino acids. Germline-derived CDR1 and CDR2 are MNHEY and SVGAGI. V shed 2 bases, J shed 5 bases, and the junction held 4 bases outside the gene matches. In DNA form, the CDR3 reads TGTGCCAGCAGTTACGGGGGGACAGGGAACAATGAGCAGTTCTTC. It yields the protein CASSYGGTGNNEQFF.

Judged by abundance, this clone is medium-sized. This chain joins TRBV15 and TRBJ1-5, with D hard to call. With 5 bases removed from V and 3 bases from J, the gap between germline ends came to 14 bases. The CDR3 spans 15 residues. Germline CDR1 and CDR2: LNHNV and YYDKDF (reference sequence). DNA for the CDR3: TGTGCCACCAGCCCCTATGAGCCCCCCAATCAGCCCCAGCATTTT. Amino acid sequence: CATSPYEPPNQPQHF.

This chain links TRBV7-8 with TRBJ2-6; D possibly corresponds to TRBD1 (5 bases). The CDR3 consists of 15 residues. Germline V lookup: CDR1 SGHVS, CDR2 FQNEAQ. V lost 10 bases and J lost 0, with 13 bases in between. The CDR3 bases are TGTGCCATCTTTCAGGGCAACTCTGGGGCCAACGTCCTGACTTTC. Translated: CAIFQGNSGANVLTF.

This clone was observed a handful of times. The rearrangement links TRBV6-6 to TRBJ1-5, with D uncertain. Germline loops: CDR1 MNHNY, CDR2 SVGAGI (reference sequence). Trimming removed 7 bases at V and 7 bases at J, with 11 bases between. The CDR3 loop spans 12 amino acids. The DNA of the CDR3 is TGTGCCAGCACACTACCTGGACAGCCCCAGCATTTT. This sequence encodes CASTLPGQPQHF.

This chain uses TRBV28 with TRBJ2-7, with D perhaps matching TRBD2 (5 bases). The germline V gene encodes CDR1 MDHEN and CDR2 SYDVKM. This CDR3 region has 14 residues. Trimming left V 7 bases short and J 0 bases short, with 13 bases between. The chain's CDR3 is CASTPRGISYEQYF. For the CDR3, the DNA is TGTGCCAGCACCCCCCGGGGTATCTCCTACGAGCAGTACTTC.

V and J are TRBV29-1 and TRBJ2-1, with TRBD2 identical over 8 bases. The trim removed 1 base at V and 0 bases at J, leaving 2 bases unmatched. The CDR3 is 15 amino acids. The germline gives CDR1 SQVTM, CDR2 ANQGSEA. The CDR3 DNA reads TGCAGCGTTGAAGGGAGCGGGAGCTCCTACAATGAGCAGTTCTTC. Protein product: CSVEGSGSSYNEQFF.

The CDR3 spells CASSLSGGLLYQETQYF. The CDR3 nucleotides are TGTGCCAGCAGTTTAAGCGGGGGCCTCCTTTACCAAGAGACCCAGTACTTC. The rearrangement uses TRBV27 and TRBJ2-5; 8 nucleotides match TRBD2. CDR3 length equals 17 residues. CDR1 MNHEY and CDR2 SMNVEV come from the germline V gene (reference sequence). V trimming: 2 bases; J trimming: 0 bases; junction bases outside the gene matches: 8.

This chain uses TRBV6-5 with TRBJ2-1, with 10 bases matching TRBD2. The germline gives CDR1 MNHEY, CDR2 SVGAGI. CDR3 size: 14 residues. The V segment lost 6 bases and the J segment 5 bases; nucleotides outside the gene matches: 4. CDR3 sequence reads: CASRSGGENNEQFF. The CDR3 DNA reads TGTGCCAGCAGGAGCGGGGGGGAGAACAATGAGCAGTTCTTC.

V gene TRBV27 combines with J gene TRBJ2-3, with 9 bases identical to TRBD1. Trimming at V came to 5 bases and at J to 5 bases, leaving 8 bases not matched to a gene. This CDR3 has 15 amino acids. Per the germline V gene, CDR1 is MNHEY and CDR2 is SMNVEV (reference sequence). The CDR3 coding sequence is TGTGCCAGCAGTATCGGGACAGGGCGCGGAGATACGCAGTATTTT. Encoded protein: CASSIGTGRGDTQYF.